This T cell receptor beta chain was retrieved from a study of cytomegalovirus exposure and HLA in healthy donors (dated by TCRdb to 2017 to 2019). About the investigation overall: In an earlier analysis of 587 of the donors, approximately 300 Gb of sequence data and 90 million to 130 million unique TCR beta sequences from 150 million to 200 million T cells were reported. An early release that covered more than 550 HLA-typed donors contained approximately 300 gigabases of sequencing data and 85 million to 100 million unique TCR sequences. Among the roughly 400 genotyped donors, about 83% belonged to the genetic ancestry cluster associated with self-reported Caucasian donors. The study aimed to test whether cataloging public T cell receptors could reveal signatures of past pathogen exposure. The T cell repertoires of 666 subjects were profiled by immunosequencing and related to cytomegalovirus serostatus. Along with the roughly 710-subject first cohort, a separate validation cohort of over a hundred different subjects was used. The study combined high-throughput TCR immunosequencing, statistical association of individual TCRs with disease status, and machine learning to predict cytomegalovirus infection status. To study patterns of TCR occurrence, a later analysis re-analyzed previously published TCR beta repertoires from several hundred donors and added high-resolution HLA genotyping. The later analysis used no new phenotypic data to find candidate immune exposures, relying instead on TCR beta sequences and their occurrence across donors. To decide whether each TCR beta V gene segment behaved as functional or pseudogenic, an earlier analysis of some 600 of the donors relied on high-throughput TCR beta sequencing. Donor age, sex, ethnicity and CMV serostatus were compiled together with the repertoire data. Genome-wide SNP genotypes for about 65% of the 666 donors were used in a later genetic analysis, which treated that subset as a discovery cohort. All discovery cohort repertoires had been generated on a single sequencing platform. HLA typing covered class I and class II loci at four-digit resolution. Typing coverage varied by locus: roughly 629-630 donors for A, B, C, DRB1 and DQB1; around 560 for DQA1; over 600 for DPA1; fewer than 480 for DPB1. Four to six DR-DQ haplotypes were handled as single units for association and clustering because linkage in the cohort was strong. Among over 350 genotyped donors of the cohort, an average of around 240,000 unique TCR beta nucleotide sequences were sequenced per donor, about a sixth of them non-productive.

General findings and caveats noted by the study authors: Because the 87-base-pair reads could not distinguish some IMGT-functional V segments, including TRBV6-2 and TRBV6-3, those segments were excluded. A group of highly shared sequence variants was considered likely to be a technical artifact of the sequencing pipeline. Specific HLA alleles were associated with roughly 17,000 TCR beta sequences at a false discovery rate of 0.05 in a later analysis. About 17 rarely observed V segments, including chromosome 9 orphons, were excluded from the earlier analysis of just under 600 of the donors because counts were too low. Linkage disequilibrium might explain the correlated functional status among segregating V segments, but an unknown experimental factor could not be ruled out. A later analysis found that most CMV-associated TCR beta chains appeared HLA-restricted, with HLA associations seemingly driven largely by CMV exposure. Compared with equally common non-associated chains, HLA-associated TCR beta chains in a later analysis were more clonally expanded and had lower generation probabilities. V-gene and J-gene trimming of TCR beta chains was associated with a missense DCLRE1C variant in a later genetic analysis, and the association was replicated in an independent cohort. Most TCR sequences were seen in very few donors, while some public TCRs were found in many individuals. This cohort had only TCR beta chains sequenced, and the lack of alpha or paired-chain data limited which features could be detected. A total of roughly 160 TCR beta chains were listed by the study as associated with cytomegalovirus. It was suggested by the authors that the approach could potentially be generalized to other disease states and immunological phenotypes. Three of the identified cytomegalovirus-associated TCR beta chains were confirmed in vitro to be specific for cytomegalovirus antigens. An earlier analysis of approximately 540 of the donors showed that most TCR beta V segments appeared in productive rearrangements either about 87% or about 30% of the time, which broadly matched IMGT annotations. According to a later analysis, parvovirus B19, influenza, CMV and Epstein-Barr virus appeared linked to several top co-occurrence clusters. In both the original and validation cohorts, the classifier was reported to diagnose cytomegalovirus status with high specificity and sensitivity. Because HLA typing was missing for some donors at each locus, association tests included only the typed subset. Compared with the 666-donor mean, donors in an Asian-associated ancestry cluster had fewer N-insertions in productive TCRs, according to a later genetic analysis. Presence/absence analyses assumed roughly uniform sequencing depth across donors, an assumption that may not hold. A further reported finding was that TCR beta sequences accurately predicted the HLA-A and HLA-B alleles for most subjects in the first cohort. Assigning TCR associations to individual alleles was difficult when HLA alleles, especially DR and DQ, strongly co-occurred. A later analysis found that TCR association rates varied across HLA loci, with DRB1 alleles showing the most associated TCRs and HLA-C alleles the fewest. For the cohort, immune exposure information was limited to CMV serostatus.

Library preparation employed the immunoSEQ multiplex PCR assay. A mixture of 60 forward primers for TCR Vbeta segments and 13 reverse primers for TCR Jbeta segments was used in the multiplex PCR. The CDR3 region of rearranged TCR beta genes was amplified from genomic DNA with a multiplex PCR assay. On the Illumina HiSeq System, the amplified TCR beta libraries were sequenced as 87-base-pair reads. Under the source paper's analysis protocol: A later analysis tallied 75 million to 95 million unique TCR beta chains across the approximately 670 repertoires, and approximately 9.9 million of those chains were shared by two or more donors. Raw reads were error-corrected and collapsed into unique sequences by a nearest-neighbor algorithm in which closely related sequences were merged to remove PCR and sequencing errors. To assign V, D and J gene segments, CDR3 sequences were aligned to IMGT reference sequences. For a sequence to be retained, a match of at least six nucleotides to both a V gene segment and a J gene segment was required. A rearrangement was called productive if the CDR3 had no stop codons and remained in frame with V and J, and every other rearrangement was called non-productive. CDR3 was defined by IMGT convention, running from the second conserved V-encoded cysteine to the conserved J-encoded phenylalanine. Sequences without an unambiguous match to a single V gene segment were excluded from the earlier analysis of about 600 of the donors. In an earlier analysis of 587 of the donors, V segments were called functional above 56.7% productive rearrangements and were called segregating when the between-donor standard deviation exceeded 5%. A statistical classification framework was developed to diagnose cytomegalovirus status using the catalog of TCR beta chain sequences. V and J gene assignment, in a later analysis, came from comparing TCR nucleotide sequences with IMGT/GENE-DB human TR gene sequences. Using the TCRdist pipeline, a later analysis assigned CDR3 sequences along with most-parsimonious VDJ recombination scenarios. A later analysis defined each TCR beta chain by its CDR3 amino acid sequence plus V-gene family, and excluded reads lacking a unique V-gene family. As a way to deal with suspected cross-contamination and a sequencing artifact, a later analysis dropped more than 500 nucleotide sequences that were highly shared and had low generation probability. A later analysis calculated a clonal expansion index for each public chain from normalized within-repertoire ranks of inferred template counts. In a later analysis, generation probabilities were computed using a VDJ recombination model fitted to out-of-frame rearrangements, and the results were checked against IGoR. Hypergeometric tests were used in a later analysis to score TCR-TCR, TCR-HLA and TCR-CMV co-occurrence, with a repertoire-size bias correction applied to the TCR pairs. A later analysis estimated false discovery rates by permuting HLA or CMV assignments 20 times. In a later analysis, co-occurring TCRs were grouped using DBSCAN, with TCRdist sequence similarity added in when clustering inside HLA-allele-positive subsets. For co-occurrence clustering, repertoires with fewer than 30,000 or more than 120,000 public chains were excluded, along with about five repertoires with anomalous nucleotide sharing. Here the immuneACCESS table is served through TCRdb, limited to in-frame sequences with V and J called. Missing clones are a known gap in these copies; in checked studies unresolved V genes cover under half, and the rest lacks a known reason. The V and J calls and clone size come from that table; D and trimming were worked out from the DNA. Here the sample has around 150,000 clones; 65% to 70% occur a single time. 4.5% of the sample comes from the top ten.

Remarks on this clone: Which antigen it targets is not known. Base qualities are not at hand, and no much larger clone is one base apart.

The cohort comprised under 700 healthy bone marrow donors. At the time of sampling, every cohort member was nominally healthy, though immune exposures that went unrecorded were likely present. The donor was CMV seropositive and belonged to the group of about 290 seropositive cohort members. A peripheral blood sample was collected from each donor, and TCR beta sequencing was performed on peripheral blood mononuclear cells. The Qiagen DNeasy Blood Extraction Kit was used to extract genomic DNA from the blood cell samples. Taken from the germline V gene, the CDR1 and CDR2 loops are SGHRS and YFSETQ. V loses 0 bases, J loses 7 bases, and the germline ends lie 14 bases apart. The CDR3 runs 15 amino acids, cysteine and phenylalanine included. Only the CDR3 portion is preserved as DNA: 45 bases, with reading frame beginning at the first base.

The clonotype was recovered from a woman between 18 and 29 years old in good health and CMV-seropositive. The chain is assembled from TRBV5-1 and TRBJ1-5; the D segment could be TRBD1, given 5 matching bases. Sequenced material: PBMCs. CDR3 region: CASSLGGTPEQPQHF. The nucleotide sequence reads TGCGCCAGCAGCTTGGGGGGGACTCCGGAACAGCCCCAGCATTTT.